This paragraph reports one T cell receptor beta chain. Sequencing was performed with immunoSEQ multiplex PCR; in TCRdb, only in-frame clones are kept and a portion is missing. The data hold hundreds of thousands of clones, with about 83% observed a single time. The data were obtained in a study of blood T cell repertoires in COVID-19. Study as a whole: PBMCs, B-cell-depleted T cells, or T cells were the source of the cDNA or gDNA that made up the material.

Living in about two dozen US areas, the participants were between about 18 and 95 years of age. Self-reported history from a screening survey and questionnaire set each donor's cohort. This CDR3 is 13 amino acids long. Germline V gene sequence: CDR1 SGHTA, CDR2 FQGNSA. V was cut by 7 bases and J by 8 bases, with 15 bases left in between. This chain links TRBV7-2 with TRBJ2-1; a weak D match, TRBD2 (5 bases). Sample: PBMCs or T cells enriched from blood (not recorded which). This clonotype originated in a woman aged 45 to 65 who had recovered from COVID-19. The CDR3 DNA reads TGTGCCAGCATCGCTAGCTTGGGAGATGAGCAGTTCTTC. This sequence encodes CASIASLGDEQFF.